The 21 T cell receptor beta chains below all came from one sample that was sequenced in a study of blood T cell repertoires in COVID-19. Produced via immunoSEQ multiplex PCR; TCRdb's table is partial and in-frame only. The data show 200,000 to 250,000 clones, with approximately 83% seen just once and less than 5% held by the top ten. Sequenced sample: PBMCs or T cells enriched from blood (not recorded which). All receptors derive from a woman between 40 and 50 years old with acute COVID-19.

This chain links TRBV9 with TRBJ2-5; tentative D call: TRBD2 (6 bases). The CDR3 sequence is 15 residues long. Germline CDR1 is SGDLS and CDR2 is YYNGEE. V lost 3 bases and J 2 bases, leaving 14 bases between the germline ends. The CDR3 reads CASSGSGHTQETQYF. CDR3 nucleotides: TGTGCCAGCAGCGGGAGCGGGCACACTCAAGAGACCCAGTACTTC.

The rearrangement uses TRBV7-9 and TRBJ2-2; D is uncertain. The ends were cut back, 4 bases at V and 1 base at J, with 16 bases in the middle. The CDR3 length is 17 residues. Germline V gene sequence: CDR1 SEHNR, CDR2 FQNEAQ (reference sequence). The CDR3 DNA sequence: TGTGCCAGCAGCTCCCTTGGTGGCGGAAGGAACACCGGGGAGCTGTTTTTT. Its translation: CASSSLGGGRNTGELFF.

The V call is TRBV7-3, the J call TRBJ2-3, with D maybe TRBD2 (5 bases). Between the trimmed V and J ends, which lost 5 bases and 6 bases, there was a span of 12 bases. The germline gives CDR1 SGHTA, CDR2 FQGTGA. This CDR3 comprises 13 residues. CDR3 sequence (DNA): TGTGCCAGCAGCCTTTTAGGAGGCGATACGCAGTATTTT. Protein product: CASSLLGGDTQYF.

The chain is built from TRBV2 and TRBJ1-3; 8 nucleotides align to TRBD1. The CDR3 spans 17 residues. V dropped 5 bases and J dropped 0; count of bases not matched to a gene: 9. Germline CDR1 is SNHLY and CDR2 is FYNNEI. In nucleotides, the CDR3 is TGTGCCAGCAGTCCTCCGGGACAGGTCTACTCTGGAAACACCATATATTTT. This codes for CASSPPGQVYSGNTIYF.

The chain combines TRBV12-3 or TRBV12-4 with TRBJ2-1, with a weak D call TRBD1 (5 bases). This CDR3 has 12 amino acids. Deletions cut 5 bases from V and 6 bases from J, with 8 bases between. CDR3 amino acids: CASSPDSNEQFF. The CDR3 DNA follows: TGTGCCAGCAGTCCCGACAGCAATGAGCAGTTCTTC.

This chain joins TRBV12-3 or TRBV12-4 and TRBJ2-3, with TRBD2 as a possible D gene (5 bases). With 7 bases removed from V and 8 bases from J, the gap between germline ends came to 13 bases. The length of the CDR3 is 12 residues. Here the CDR3 reads CASTAGGGTQYF. The CDR3 DNA reads as TGTGCCAGCACCGCGGGCGGAGGTACGCAGTATTTT.

CDR3 nucleotide sequence: TGCGCCAGCAGCTTGGGTAGCGGACCGAACACCGGGGAGCTGTTTTTT. This encodes CASSLGSGPNTGELFF. The V and J genes are TRBV5-1 and TRBJ2-2; D may be TRBD2 (6 bases). The CDR3 consists of 16 residues. CDR1 is SGHRS, CDR2 YFSETQ, per germline. With 0 bases removed from V and 0 bases from J, the gap between germline ends came to 9 bases.

The chain combines TRBV25-1 with TRBJ2-5; 10 nucleotides agree with TRBD2. This CDR3 has 18 amino acids. Germline V gene data show CDR1 as MGHDK and CDR2 as SYGVNS. V lost 0 bases to trimming and J lost 4 bases; unmatched junction nucleotides: 11. The CDR3 DNA reads as TGTGCCAGCAGTGAATATCGAAGGGTGCTAGCGGGAGTAGAGACCCAGTACTTC. Amino acid sequence: CASSEYRRVLAGVETQYF.

V and J are TRBV18 and TRBJ2-1, with D possibly matching TRBD1 (6 bases). With 6 bases removed from V and 2 bases from J, the gap between germline ends came to 17 bases. In germline, CDR1 is KGHSH, CDR2 LQKENI. The CDR3 totals 16 residues. Here the CDR3 reads CASSAFNRVTYNEQFF. Here the CDR3 DNA reads TGTGCCAGCTCTGCGTTCAACAGGGTCACCTACAATGAGCAGTTCTTC.

This chain connects TRBV2 to TRBJ2-6; D might be TRBD2 (6 bases). This CDR3 region has 18 residues. Germline V gene data show CDR1 as SNHLY and CDR2 as FYNNEI. Trimming pared 6 bases from V and 0 bases from J, leaving 18 bases between. CDR3 region: CASRGGLGDSSGANVLTF. CDR3 DNA: TGTGCCAGCAGGGGGGGATTGGGAGATAGCTCTGGGGCCAACGTCCTGACTTTC.

The V call is TRBV12-3 or TRBV12-4, the J call TRBJ1-3; TRBD1 is a possible D gene (5 bases). Trimming cost V 7 bases and J 8 bases, with 12 bases left between them. The length of the CDR3 is 12 residues. The CDR3 reads CASTPRGDTIYF. DNA for the CDR3: TGTGCCAGCACCCCACGGGGGGACACCATATATTTT.

V is TRBV4-3 and J is TRBJ2-7; D ambiguous. CDR3 length: 15 residues. V gave up 0 bases and J gave up 2 bases, with 11 bases separating them. CDR1 is LGHNA, CDR2 YSLEER, per germline. The CDR3 here is CASSQDRAGPYEQYF. The CDR3 DNA is TGCGCCAGCAGCCAAGATCGTGCAGGCCCCTACGAGCAGTACTTC.

In its sample, this clone was seen a few times. V gene TRBV5-1 combines with J gene TRBJ2-2; 7 nucleotides match TRBD2. The length of the CDR3 is 16 residues. Germline V CDR1 and CDR2: SGHRS, YFSETQ. V was clipped by 2 bases and J by 1 base; unmatched bases: 5. The CDR3 loop is CASSFEPGGNTGELFF. The CDR3 DNA reads TGCGCCAGCAGCTTCGAACCGGGAGGGAACACCGGGGAGCTGTTTTTT.

The V and J genes are TRBV7-3 and TRBJ2-2, with TRBD1 matching 7 bases. With V trimmed by 2 bases and J by 7 bases, 13 bases remained unmatched. CDR1 SGHTA and CDR2 FQGTGA come from the germline V gene. The CDR3 extends over 17 amino acids. This chain's CDR3 is CASSLQGGVIRSGELFF. The CDR3 nucleotides are TGTGCCAGCAGCTTACAAGGGGGCGTCATCCGGAGCGGGGAGCTGTTTTTT.

This clone was counted many times. V is TRBV5-1 and J is TRBJ2-2; no clear D. Germline V gene lookup returns CDR1 SGHRS and CDR2 YFSETQ. V dropped 6 bases and J dropped 1 base, with 4 bases sitting between them. The CDR3 consists of 12 residues. CDR3 DNA sequence: TGCGCCAGCAACAAGAACACCGGGGAGCTGTTTTTT. Its translation: CASNKNTGELFF. Based on the CDR3 plus reference TRBV5-1 and TRBJ2-2, the full variable domain is KAGVTQTPRYLIKTRGQQVTLSCSPISGHRSVSWYQQTPGQGLQFLFEYFSETQRNKGNFPGRFSGRQFSNSRSEMNVSTLELGDSALYLCASNKNTGELFFGEGSRLTVL.

This clone has more than one count but fewer than ten. The rearrangement joins TRBV27 to TRBJ1-5; 9 bases match TRBD1. V shed 5 bases and J 0 bases; nucleotides not matched to a gene: 8. Germline CDR1 MNHEY, CDR2 SMNVEV (reference sequence). The CDR3 contains 17 residues. CDR3 sequence (DNA): TGTGCCAGCAGTAAGACGACAGGGGGGAATAGCAATCAGCCCCAGCATTTT. Its translation is CASSKTTGGNSNQPQHF.

This chain links TRBV18 with TRBJ2-5; maybe TRBD2 (5 bases). The V gene lost 4 bases and the J gene lost 3 bases, with 9 bases spanning the gap. This CDR3 contains 13 residues. The germline V gene has CDR1 KGHSH and CDR2 LQKENI. This CDR3 reads CASSLGLEETQYF. Here the CDR3 DNA reads TGTGCCAGCTCACTAGGACTGGAAGAGACCCAGTACTTC.

The rearrangement links TRBV29-1 to TRBJ2-7, with D unresolved. With 5 bases removed from V and 0 bases from J, the gap between germline ends came to 11 bases. CDR1 is SQVTM and CDR2 is ANQGSEA in the germline V gene. The CDR3 spans 13 residues. The CDR3 region is CSVLISSSYEQYF. The DNA of the CDR3 is TGCAGCGTTCTCATTAGCAGCTCCTACGAGCAGTACTTC.

This clone was detected once. This chain connects TRBV9 to TRBJ1-5; 10 nucleotides agree with TRBD1. The CDR3 is 16 residues long. Germline trimming cut 2 bases from V and 1 base from J; bases unmatched to any gene: 3. In germline, CDR1 is SGDLS, CDR2 YYNGEE. The CDR3 loop reads CASSVGTGESNQPQHF. In nucleotides, the CDR3 is TGTGCCAGCAGCGTGGGGACAGGGGAGAGCAATCAGCCCCAGCATTTT.

This rearrangement joins TRBV5-4 to TRBJ2-1, with D possibly matching TRBD2 (7 bases). From germline, CDR1 is SGHNT and CDR2 YYREEE (reference sequence). Trimming took 5 bases from V and 8 from J, leaving 20 bases between them. The CDR3 sequence is 15 residues long. CDR3 sequence: CASRLEVEGGDEQFF. The CDR3 nucleotides read TGTGCCAGCAGACTAGAGGTGGAAGGGGGGGATGAGCAGTTCTTC.

The chain is built from TRBV7-9 and TRBJ1-1; D ambiguous. The CDR3 extends over 16 amino acids. V shed 5 bases and J shed 4 bases, with 20 bases lying between them. CDR1 is SEHNR and CDR2 is FQNEAQ in the germline V gene (reference sequence). CDR3 residues: CASSPDAPMGATEAFF. The CDR3 coding sequence is TGTGCCAGCAGCCCGGACGCTCCAATGGGAGCCACTGAAGCTTTCTTT. Full variable domain (missing parts from reference TRBV7-9 and TRBJ1-1): DTGVSQNPRHKITKRGQNVTFRCDPISEHNRLYWYRQTLGQGPEFLTYFQNEAQLEKSRLLSDRFSAERPKGSFSTLEIQRTEQGDSAMYLCASSPDAPMGATEAFFGQGTRLTVV.